This TCR beta chain was documented in a study of read filtering for tumor transcriptome and immune sequencing. V shed 7 bases and J 5 bases; nucleotides not matched to a gene: 7. CDR3 size: 15 residues. Germline V gives CDR1 SQVTM, CDR2 ANQGSEA. This clonotype has ten or more counts. Molecular barcoded adaptors covering alpha/delta and beta/gamma chains were used on 400 ng RNA. TCRdb re-called the reads with MiXCR, one entry per CDR3 protein. The profile covers fewer than 150,000 distinct CDR3 sequences, with under 15% appearing a single time and more than 9.5% taken by the ten largest. What was sequenced was a population of CD138-negative cells sorted from bone marrow. V is TRBV29-1 and J is TRBJ2-2, with 13 positions matching TRBD2. The sequence derives from a donor at least 40 years old with multiple myeloma. The CDR3 coding sequence is TGCAGCGCCCGAGAGGGACTAGCGGGGACCGGGGAGCTGTTTTTT. Translated: CSAREGLAGTGELFF.